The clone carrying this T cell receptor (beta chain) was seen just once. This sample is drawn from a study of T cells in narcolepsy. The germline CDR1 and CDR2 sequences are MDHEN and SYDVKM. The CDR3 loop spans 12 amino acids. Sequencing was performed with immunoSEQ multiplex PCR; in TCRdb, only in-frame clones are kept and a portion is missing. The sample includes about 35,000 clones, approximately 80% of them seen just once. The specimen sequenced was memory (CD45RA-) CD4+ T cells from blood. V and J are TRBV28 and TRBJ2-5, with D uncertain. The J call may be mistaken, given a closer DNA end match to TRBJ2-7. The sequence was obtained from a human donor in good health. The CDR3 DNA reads TGTGCCAGCAGTCCCATCAGGAACGAGCAGTACTTC. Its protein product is CASSPIRNEQYF.